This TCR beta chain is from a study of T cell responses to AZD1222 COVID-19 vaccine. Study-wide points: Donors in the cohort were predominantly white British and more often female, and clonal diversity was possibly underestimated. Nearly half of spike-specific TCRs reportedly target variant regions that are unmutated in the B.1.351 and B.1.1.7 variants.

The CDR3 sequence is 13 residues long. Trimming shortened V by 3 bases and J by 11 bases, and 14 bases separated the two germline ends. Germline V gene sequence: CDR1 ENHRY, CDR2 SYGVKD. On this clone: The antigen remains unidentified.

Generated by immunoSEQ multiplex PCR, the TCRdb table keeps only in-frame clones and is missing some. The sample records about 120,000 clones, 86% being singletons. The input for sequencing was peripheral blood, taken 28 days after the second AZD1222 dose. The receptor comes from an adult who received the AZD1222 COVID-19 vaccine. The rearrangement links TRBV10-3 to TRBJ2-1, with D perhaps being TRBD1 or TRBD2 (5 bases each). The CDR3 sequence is CAISDWDGKKQFF. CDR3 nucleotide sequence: TGTGCCATCAGTGACTGGGACGGGAAGAAGCAGTTCTTC.